This entry is about one T cell receptor (beta chain). The data are from a study of blood T cell repertoires in COVID-19. Germline V CDR1 and CDR2: SNHLY, FYNNEI. The V end was cut by 1 base, the J end by 7 bases, with 5 bases between. This CDR3 spans 12 amino acids. Repertoires were generated with immunoSEQ multiplex PCR, while TCRdb's copy carries only in-frame clones and drops some. The sample has 390,000 or so clones, 85% to 90% seen once; the top ten hold approximately 1%. The TCR sequence derives from a man aged 18 to 29 who had recovered from COVID-19. The chain is built from TRBV2 and TRBJ2-1; D might be TRBD2 (5 bases). Sequenced: PBMCs or T cells enriched from blood (not recorded which). CDR3: CASSEGTNEQFF. CDR3 coding DNA: TGTGCCAGCAGTGAAGGGACTAATGAGCAGTTCTTC.